This is a list of T cell receptor beta chains from one sample in a study of cytomegalovirus exposure and HLA in healthy donors. Assay: immunoSEQ multiplex PCR; the TCRdb copy retains only in-frame clones and omits some. Of 85,000 to 120,000 clones in the sample, roughly 80% are singletons; the top ten hold roughly 1.6%. The sequenced sample was PBMCs. Receptor source: a man aged 45-65 years in good health and CMV-seronegative. CDR3s include the opening cysteine and the closing phenylalanine or tryptophan. A D gene is named only where the DNA matches it firmly. The size field is filled for only some rows; it gives once, few, many or a size class.

>.|TRBV29-1|TRBJ1-1|.
CSVEVTQNTEAFF
TGCAGCGTTGAAGTCACACAGAACACTGAAGCTTTCTTT
>.|TRBV6-1|TRBJ2-2|.
CASSPSWTGELFF
TGTGCCAGCAGTCCCAGTTGGACCGGGGAGCTGTTTTTT
>.|TRBV6-1|TRBJ2-5|.
CASSVTGQETQYF
TGTGCCAGCAGTGTGACAGGTCAAGAGACCCAGTACTTC
>TRBD2|TRBV11-2|TRBJ2-5|.
CASSLRGTSGEETQYF
TGTGCCAGCAGCCTCCGGGGGACTAGCGGAGAAGAGACCCAGTACTTC
>TRBD2|TRBV7-9|TRBJ2-5|.
CASSSRLAGTQETQYF
TGTGCCAGCAGCTCTCGACTAGCGGGGACGCAAGAGACCCAGTACTTC
>.|TRBV7-7|TRBJ2-5|once
CASSLLAGRQETQYF
TGTGCCAGCAGCTTATTGGCGGGGAGGCAAGAGACCCAGTACTTC
>.|TRBV9|TRBJ1-5|.
CASSAYGFNQPQHF
TGTGCCAGCAGCGCATACGGGTTCAATCAGCCCCAGCATTTT
>.|TRBV4-1|TRBJ1-6|.
CASHITGTNSPLHF
TGCGCCAGCCATATAACAGGGACTAATTCACCCCTCCACTTT
>TRBD1|TRBV7-9|TRBJ1-2|.
CASSGTGGYGYTF
TGTGCCAGCAGCGGGACAGGGGGCTATGGCTACACCTTC
>.|TRBV19|TRBJ1-1|.
CASKRGLTEAFF
TGTGCCAGTAAGCGGGGGCTCACTGAAGCTTTCTTT
>.|TRBV18|TRBJ2-1|.
CASSPGTTYNEQFF
TGTGCCAGCTCACCAGGGACAACCTACAATGAGCAGTTCTTC
>TRBD1|TRBV6-1|TRBJ1-5|.
CASRGQGALNQPQHF
TGTGCCAGCAGGGGACAGGGGGCCCTCAATCAGCCCCAGCATTTT
>.|TRBV7-9|TRBJ2-3|.
CASSPGDATDTQYF
TGTGCCAGCAGCCCAGGGGACGCCACAGATACGCAGTATTTT
>TRBD1|TRBV19|TRBJ1-5|.
CASSMTGAAQPQHF
TGTGCCAGTAGTATGACAGGGGCGGCTCAGCCCCAGCATTTT
>TRBD2|TRBV7-9|TRBJ2-7|few
CAITGGSYEQYF
TGTGCCATTACGGGGGGCTCCTACGAGCAGTACTTC
>.|TRBV6-4|TRBJ2-3|.
CASSLDSSTDTQYF
TGTGCCAGCAGTTTGGACAGTAGCACAGATACGCAGTATTTT
>TRBD1|TRBV28|TRBJ1-5|.
CASSWDRLSNQPQHF
TGTGCCAGCAGTTGGGACAGGCTTAGCAATCAGCCCCAGCATTTT
>.|TRBV5-1|TRBJ1-1|few
CASMDTNEAFF
TGCGCCAGCATGGACACTAATGAAGCTTTCTTT
>.|TRBV7-3|TRBJ2-5|few
CASSLSGGWGETQYF
TGTGCCAGCAGCTTATCCGGGGGTTGGGGAGAGACCCAGTACTTC
>TRBD2|TRBV7-9|TRBJ2-1|.
CASSPRGGLAVFNEQFF
TGTGCCAGCAGCCCTAGAGGGGGACTAGCGGTATTCAATGAGCAGTTCTTC
>TRBD1|TRBV29-1|TRBJ1-1|.
CSVGQANTEAFF
TGCAGCGTGGGACAGGCGAACACTGAAGCTTTCTTT
>.|TRBV2|TRBJ1-1|.
CASATGYSTEAFF
TGTGCCAGCGCAACGGGGTATTCGACTGAAGCTTTCTTT
>TRBD2|TRBV7-7|TRBJ2-2|.
CASSLLAGGHTGELFF
TGTGCCAGCAGCTTACTCGCGGGGGGACACACCGGGGAGCTGTTTTTT
>.|TRBV7-3|TRBJ1-1|.
CASSLSGGTEAFF
TGTGCCAGCAGCCTTTCGGGGGGCACTGAAGCTTTCTTT